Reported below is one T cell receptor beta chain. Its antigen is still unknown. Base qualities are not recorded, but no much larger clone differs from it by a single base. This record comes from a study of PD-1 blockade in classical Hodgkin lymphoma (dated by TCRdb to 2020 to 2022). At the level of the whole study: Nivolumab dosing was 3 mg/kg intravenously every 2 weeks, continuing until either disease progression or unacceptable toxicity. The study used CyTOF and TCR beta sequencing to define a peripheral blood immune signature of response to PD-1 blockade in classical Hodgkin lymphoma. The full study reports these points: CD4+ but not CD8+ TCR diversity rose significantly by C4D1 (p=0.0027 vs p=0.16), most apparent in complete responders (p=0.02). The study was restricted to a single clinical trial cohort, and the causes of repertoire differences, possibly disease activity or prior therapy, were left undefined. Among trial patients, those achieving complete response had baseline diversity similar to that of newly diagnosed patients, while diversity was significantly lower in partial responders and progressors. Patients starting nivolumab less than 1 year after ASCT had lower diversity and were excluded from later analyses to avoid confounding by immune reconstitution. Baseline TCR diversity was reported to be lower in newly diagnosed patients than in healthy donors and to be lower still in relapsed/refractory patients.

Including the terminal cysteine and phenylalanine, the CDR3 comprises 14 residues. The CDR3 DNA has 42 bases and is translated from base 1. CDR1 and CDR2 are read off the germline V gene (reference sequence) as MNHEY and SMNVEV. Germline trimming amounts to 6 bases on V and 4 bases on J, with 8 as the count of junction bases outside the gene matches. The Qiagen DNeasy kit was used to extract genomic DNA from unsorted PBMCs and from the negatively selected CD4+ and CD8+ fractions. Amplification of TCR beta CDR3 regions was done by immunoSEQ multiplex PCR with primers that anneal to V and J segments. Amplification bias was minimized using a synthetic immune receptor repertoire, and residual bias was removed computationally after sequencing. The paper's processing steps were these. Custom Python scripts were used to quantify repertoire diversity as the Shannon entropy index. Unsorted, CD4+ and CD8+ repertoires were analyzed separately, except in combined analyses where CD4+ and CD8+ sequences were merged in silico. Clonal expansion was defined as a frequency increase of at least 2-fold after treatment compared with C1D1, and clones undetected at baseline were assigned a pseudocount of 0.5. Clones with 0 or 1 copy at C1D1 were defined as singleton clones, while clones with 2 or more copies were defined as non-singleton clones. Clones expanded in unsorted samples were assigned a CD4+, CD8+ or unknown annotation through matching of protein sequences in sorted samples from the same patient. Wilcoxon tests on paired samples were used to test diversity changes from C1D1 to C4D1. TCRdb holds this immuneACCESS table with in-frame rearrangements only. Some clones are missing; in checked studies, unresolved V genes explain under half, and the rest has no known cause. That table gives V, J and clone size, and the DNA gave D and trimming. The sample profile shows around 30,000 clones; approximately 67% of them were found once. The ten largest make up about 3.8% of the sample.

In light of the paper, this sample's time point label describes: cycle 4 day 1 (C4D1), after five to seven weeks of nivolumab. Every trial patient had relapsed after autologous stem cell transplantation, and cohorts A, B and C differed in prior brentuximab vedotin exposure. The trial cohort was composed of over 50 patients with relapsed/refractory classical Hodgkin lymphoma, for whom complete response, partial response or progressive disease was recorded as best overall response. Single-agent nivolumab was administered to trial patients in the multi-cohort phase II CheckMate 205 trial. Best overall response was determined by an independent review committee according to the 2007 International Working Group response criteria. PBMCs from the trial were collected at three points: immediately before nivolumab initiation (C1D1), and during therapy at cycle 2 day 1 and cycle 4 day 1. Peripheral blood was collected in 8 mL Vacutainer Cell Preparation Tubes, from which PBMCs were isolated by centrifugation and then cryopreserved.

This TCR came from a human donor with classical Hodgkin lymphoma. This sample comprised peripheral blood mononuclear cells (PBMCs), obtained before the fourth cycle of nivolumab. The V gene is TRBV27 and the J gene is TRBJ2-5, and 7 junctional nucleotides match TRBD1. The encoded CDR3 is CASSENRGSETQYF. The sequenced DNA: TGTGCCAGCAGCGAAAACAGGGGCTCAGAGACCCAGTACTTC.